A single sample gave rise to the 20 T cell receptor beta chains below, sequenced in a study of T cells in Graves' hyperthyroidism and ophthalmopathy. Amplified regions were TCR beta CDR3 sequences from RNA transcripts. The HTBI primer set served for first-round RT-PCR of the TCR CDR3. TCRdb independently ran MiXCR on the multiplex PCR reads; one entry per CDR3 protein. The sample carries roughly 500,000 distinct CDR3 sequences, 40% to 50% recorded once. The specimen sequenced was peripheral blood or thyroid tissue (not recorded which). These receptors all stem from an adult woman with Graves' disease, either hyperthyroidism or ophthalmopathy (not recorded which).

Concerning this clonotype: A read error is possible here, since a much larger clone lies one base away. The CDR3 region has the DNA TGTGCCAGCAGTTCGGAGGGCTATGGCTACACCTTC. Translated: CASSSEGYGYTF. The chain recombines TRBV2 with TRBJ1-2; D is unresolved. CDR1 is SNHLY, CDR2 FYNNEI, per germline. The CDR3 is 12 residues long. V was trimmed by 5 bases and J by 4 bases, leaving 8 bases between them.

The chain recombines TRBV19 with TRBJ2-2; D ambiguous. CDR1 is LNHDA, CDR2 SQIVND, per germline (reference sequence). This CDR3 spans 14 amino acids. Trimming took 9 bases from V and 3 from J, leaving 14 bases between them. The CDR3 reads CASVGLEDTGELFF. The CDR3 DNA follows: TGTGCCAGCGTTGGCCTCGAGGACACCGGGGAGCTGTTTTTT.

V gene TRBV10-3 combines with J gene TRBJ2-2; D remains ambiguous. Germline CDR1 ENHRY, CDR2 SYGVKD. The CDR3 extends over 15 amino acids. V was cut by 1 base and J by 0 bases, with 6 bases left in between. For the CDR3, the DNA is TGTGCCATCAGTGAGTTTCACACGAACACCGGGGAGCTGTTTTTT. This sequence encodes CAISEFHTNTGELFF.

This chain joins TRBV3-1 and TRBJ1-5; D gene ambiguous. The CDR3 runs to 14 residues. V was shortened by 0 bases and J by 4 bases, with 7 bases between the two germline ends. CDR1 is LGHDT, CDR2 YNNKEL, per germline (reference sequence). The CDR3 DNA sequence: TGTGCCAGCAGCCAAGATTACGGTAATCAGCCCCAGCATTTT. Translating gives CASSQDYGNQPQHF.

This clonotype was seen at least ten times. CDR3 in amino acids: CASLAGANYEQYF. The CDR3 DNA sequence: TGTGCCAGCCTAGCGGGAGCCAACTACGAGCAGTACTTC. The chain is built from TRBV2 and TRBJ2-7; TRBD2 agrees at 10 bases. The CDR3 length is 13 residues. With V trimmed by 8 bases and J by 3 bases, 4 bases remained unmatched. Looked up from germline, CDR1 is SNHLY and CDR2 is FYNNEI.

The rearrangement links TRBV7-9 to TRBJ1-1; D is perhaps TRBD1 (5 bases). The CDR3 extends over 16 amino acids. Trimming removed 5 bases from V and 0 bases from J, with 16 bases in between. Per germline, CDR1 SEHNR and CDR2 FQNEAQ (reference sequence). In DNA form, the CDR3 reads TGTGCCAGCAGCCAGGGACGGGGTTCGATGAACACTGAAGCTTTCTTT. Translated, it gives CASSQGRGSMNTEAFF.

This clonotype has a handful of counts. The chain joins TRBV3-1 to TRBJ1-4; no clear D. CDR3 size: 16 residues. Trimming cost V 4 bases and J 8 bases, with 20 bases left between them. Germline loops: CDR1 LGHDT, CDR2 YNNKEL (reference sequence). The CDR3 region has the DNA TGTGCCAGCAGCCTACGACCTTCTGGGTTCAGGGAAAAACTGTTTTTT. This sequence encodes CASSLRPSGFREKLFF.

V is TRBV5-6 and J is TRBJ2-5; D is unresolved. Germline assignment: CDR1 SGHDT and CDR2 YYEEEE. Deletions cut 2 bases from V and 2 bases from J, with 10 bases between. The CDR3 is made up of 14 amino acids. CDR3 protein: CASSLFQEQETQYF. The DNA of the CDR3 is TGTGCCAGCAGCTTATTTCAGGAGCAAGAGACCCAGTACTTC.

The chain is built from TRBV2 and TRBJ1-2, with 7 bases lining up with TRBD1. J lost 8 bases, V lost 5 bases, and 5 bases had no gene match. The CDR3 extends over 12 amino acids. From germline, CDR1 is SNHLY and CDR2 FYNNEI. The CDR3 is CASSSTGEGYTF. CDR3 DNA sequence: TGTGCCAGCAGTAGTACAGGGGAAGGCTACACCTTC.

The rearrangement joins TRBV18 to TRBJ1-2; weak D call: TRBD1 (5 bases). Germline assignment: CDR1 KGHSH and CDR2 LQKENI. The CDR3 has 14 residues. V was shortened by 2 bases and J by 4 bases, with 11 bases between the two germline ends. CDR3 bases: TGTGCCAGCTCACCATCAGGGAGCTCCTATGGCTACACCTTC. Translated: CASSPSGSSYGYTF. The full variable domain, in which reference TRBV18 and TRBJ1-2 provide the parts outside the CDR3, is NAGVMQNPRHLVRRRGQEARLRCSPMKGHSHVYWYRQLPEEGLKFMVYLQKENIIDESGMPKERFSAEFPKEGPSILRIQQVVRGDSAAYFCASSPSGSSYGYTFGSGTRLTVV.

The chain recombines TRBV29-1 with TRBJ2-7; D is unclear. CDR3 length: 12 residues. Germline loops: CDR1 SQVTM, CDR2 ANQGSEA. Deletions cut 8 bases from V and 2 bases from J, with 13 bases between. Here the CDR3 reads CSSRRGTYEQYF. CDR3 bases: TGCAGCTCCCGTAGAGGTACCTACGAGCAGTACTTC.

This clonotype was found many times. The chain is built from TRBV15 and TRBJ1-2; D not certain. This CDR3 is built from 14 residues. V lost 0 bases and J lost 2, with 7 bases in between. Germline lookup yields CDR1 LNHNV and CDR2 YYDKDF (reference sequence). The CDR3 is CATSRDRLNYGYTF. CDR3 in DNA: TGTGCCACCAGCAGAGACAGACTGAACTATGGCTACACCTTC.

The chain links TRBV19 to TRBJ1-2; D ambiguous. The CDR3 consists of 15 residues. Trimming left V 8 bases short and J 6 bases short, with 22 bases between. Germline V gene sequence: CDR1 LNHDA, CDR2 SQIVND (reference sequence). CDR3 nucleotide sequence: TGTGCCAGTCGTAGACGGGCACCCGACTCGGATGGCTACACCTTC. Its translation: CASRRRAPDSDGYTF.

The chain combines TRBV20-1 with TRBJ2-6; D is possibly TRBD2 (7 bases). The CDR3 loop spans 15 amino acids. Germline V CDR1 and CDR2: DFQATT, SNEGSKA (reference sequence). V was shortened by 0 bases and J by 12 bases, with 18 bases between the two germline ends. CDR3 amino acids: CSARDLREGDTVLTF. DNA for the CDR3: TGCAGTGCTAGAGATCTGAGGGAGGGGGACACCGTCCTGACTTTC.

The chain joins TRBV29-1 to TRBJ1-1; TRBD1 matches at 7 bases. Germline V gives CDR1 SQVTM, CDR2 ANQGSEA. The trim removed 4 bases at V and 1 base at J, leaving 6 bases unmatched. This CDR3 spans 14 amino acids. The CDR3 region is CSVVKGAGNTEAFF. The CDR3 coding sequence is TGCAGCGTTGTAAAGGGGGCAGGGAACACTGAAGCTTTCTTT.

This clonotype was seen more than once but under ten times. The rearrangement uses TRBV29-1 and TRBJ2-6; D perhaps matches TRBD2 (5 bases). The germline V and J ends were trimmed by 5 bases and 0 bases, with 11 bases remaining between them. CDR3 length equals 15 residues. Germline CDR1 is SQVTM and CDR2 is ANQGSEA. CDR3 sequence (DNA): TGCAGCGTTTGGGGAGAGGGCTCTGGGGCCAACGTCCTGACTTTC. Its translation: CSVWGEGSGANVLTF.

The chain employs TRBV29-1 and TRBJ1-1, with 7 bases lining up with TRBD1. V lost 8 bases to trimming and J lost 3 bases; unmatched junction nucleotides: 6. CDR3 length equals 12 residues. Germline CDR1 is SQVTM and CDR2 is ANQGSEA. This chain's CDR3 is CSSGGEDTEAFF. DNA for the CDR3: TGCAGCTCAGGGGGGGAGGACACTGAAGCTTTCTTT.

CDR3 loop: CASSIGQRNSPLHF. The DNA of the CDR3 is TGTGCCAGCAGTATTGGACAGAGAAATTCACCCCTCCACTTT. The V and J genes are TRBV12-3 or TRBV12-4 and TRBJ1-6, with D perhaps TRBD1 (6 bases). The CDR3 extends over 14 amino acids. V gave up 5 bases and J gave up 7 bases, with 12 bases separating them.

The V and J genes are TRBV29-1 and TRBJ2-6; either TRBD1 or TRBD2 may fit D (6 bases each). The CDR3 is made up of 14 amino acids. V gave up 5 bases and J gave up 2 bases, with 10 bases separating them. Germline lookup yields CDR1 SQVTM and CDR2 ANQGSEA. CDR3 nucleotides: TGCAGCGTTAGAGGGGGGCCTGGGGCCAACGTCCTGACTTTC. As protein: CSVRGGPGANVLTF. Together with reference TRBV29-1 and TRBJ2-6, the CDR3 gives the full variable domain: SAVISQKPSRDICQRGTSLTIQCQVDSQVTMMFWYRQQPGQSLTLIATANQGSEATYESGFVIDKFPISRPNLTFSTLTVSNMSPEDSSIYLCSVRGGPGANVLTFGAGSRLTVL.

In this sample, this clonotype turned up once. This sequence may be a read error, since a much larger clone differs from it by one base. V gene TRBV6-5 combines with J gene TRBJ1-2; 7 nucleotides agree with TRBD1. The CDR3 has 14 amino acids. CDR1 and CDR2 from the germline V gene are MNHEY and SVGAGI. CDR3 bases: TGTGCCAGCAGTATACAGGGGACCTTCTATTGCTACACCTTC. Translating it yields CASSIQGTFYCYTF.